Here is one TCR beta chain with its context. The assay was immunoSEQ multiplex PCR, and TCRdb's table has in-frame clones only and misses some. The sample lists tens of thousands of clones; about 93% were seen once. With V trimmed by 0 bases and J by 7 bases, 11 bases remained unmatched. CDR3 size: 18 residues. Germline V CDR1 and CDR2: LGHNT, FRNRAP. This sample is drawn from a study of T cells in tumors and immune-related adverse events. Source: lymph node tissue, taken from a patient treated with anti-PD-1 therapy. V gene TRBV12-5 combines with J gene TRBJ2-2; 10 bases map to TRBD2. The source of this sequence is a female donor with metastatic renal cell carcinoma. CDR3 sequence: CASGLVRASGGSIGELFF. The CDR3 DNA reads TGTGCTAGTGGTTTGGTACGGGCTAGCGGGGGATCTATCGGGGAGCTGTTTTTT.